A few counts support the clone carrying this TCR beta chain. Original data processing: How many nucleated cells were present was estimated from reference gene primer amplification. Sequencing was performed with immunoSEQ multiplex PCR; in TCRdb, only in-frame clones are kept and a portion is missing. The DNA gave D and trimming, while V, J and clone size come from that table. The table shows over 100,000 clones, with around 86% occurring only once. The data derive from a study of blood T cell repertoires in COVID-19. Looking at the study overall: In each case, the material was cDNA or gDNA derived from T cells, B-cell-depleted T cells, or PBMCs.

The TCR sequence derives from an elderly man with acute or convalescent COVID-19. The sequenced sample consisted of peripheral blood.

For the CDR3, the DNA is TGTGCCAGCAGTGAAAACGGGGGTCGTGAAAAACTGTTTTTT. It encodes CASSENGGREKLFF. The chain uses TRBV6-1 and TRBJ1-4, with D possibly TRBD1 on 5 matching bases. This CDR3 has 14 residues. The germline CDR1 and CDR2 sequences are MNHNS and SASEGT. The V end lost 2 bases, the J end lost 7 bases, and 11 bases lay between the germline ends.